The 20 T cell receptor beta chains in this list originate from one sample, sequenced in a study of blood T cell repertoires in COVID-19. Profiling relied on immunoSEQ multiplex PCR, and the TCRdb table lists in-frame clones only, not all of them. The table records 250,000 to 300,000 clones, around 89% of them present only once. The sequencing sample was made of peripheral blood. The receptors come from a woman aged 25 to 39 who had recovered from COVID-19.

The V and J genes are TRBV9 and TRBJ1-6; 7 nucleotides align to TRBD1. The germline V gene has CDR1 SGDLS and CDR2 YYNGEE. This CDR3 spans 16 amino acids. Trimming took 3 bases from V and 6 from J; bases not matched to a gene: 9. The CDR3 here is CASSANPGQFNSPLHF. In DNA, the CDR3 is TGTGCCAGCAGCGCGAACCCGGGACAGTTTAATTCACCCCTCCACTTT.

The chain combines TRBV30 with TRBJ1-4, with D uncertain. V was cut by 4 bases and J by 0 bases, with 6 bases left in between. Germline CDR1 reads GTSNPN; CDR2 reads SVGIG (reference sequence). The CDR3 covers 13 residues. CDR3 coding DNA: TGTGCCTGGATCGGGGCAACTAATGAAAAACTGTTTTTT. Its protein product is CAWIGATNEKLFF.

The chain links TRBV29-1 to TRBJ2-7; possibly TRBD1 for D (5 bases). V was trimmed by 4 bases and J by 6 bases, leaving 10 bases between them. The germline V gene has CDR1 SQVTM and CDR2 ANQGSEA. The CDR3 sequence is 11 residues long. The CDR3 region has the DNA TGCAGCGTTGGGCAAAGGGGCGAGCAGTACTTC. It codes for CSVGQRGEQYF.

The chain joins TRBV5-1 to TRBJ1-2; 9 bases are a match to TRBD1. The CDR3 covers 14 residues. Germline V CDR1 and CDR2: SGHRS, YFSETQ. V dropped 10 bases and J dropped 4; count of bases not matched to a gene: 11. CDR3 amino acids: CACGEGQGGYGYTF. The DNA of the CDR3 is TGCGCCTGCGGGGAGGGACAGGGCGGCTATGGCTACACCTTC.

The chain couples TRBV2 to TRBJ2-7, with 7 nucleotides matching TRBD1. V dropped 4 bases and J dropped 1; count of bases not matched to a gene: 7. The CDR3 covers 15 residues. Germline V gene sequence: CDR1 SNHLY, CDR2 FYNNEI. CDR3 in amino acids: CASSVDRAFSYEQYF. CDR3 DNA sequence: TGTGCCAGCAGTGTTGACAGGGCCTTTTCCTACGAGCAGTACTTC.

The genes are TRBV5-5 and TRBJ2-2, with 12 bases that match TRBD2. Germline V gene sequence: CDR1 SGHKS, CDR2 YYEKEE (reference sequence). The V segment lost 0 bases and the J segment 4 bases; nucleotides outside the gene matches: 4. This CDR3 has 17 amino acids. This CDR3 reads CASSLGLAGVITGELFF. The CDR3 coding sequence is TGTGCCAGCAGCTTGGGACTAGCGGGGGTTATCACCGGGGAGCTGTTTTTT.

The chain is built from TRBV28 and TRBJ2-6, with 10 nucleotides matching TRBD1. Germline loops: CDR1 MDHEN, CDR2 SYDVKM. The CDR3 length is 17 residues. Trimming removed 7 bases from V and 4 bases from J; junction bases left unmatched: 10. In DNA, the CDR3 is TGTGCCAGCACCGGGACAGGGGTTTTGGCCGGGGCCAACGTCCTGACTTTC. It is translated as CASTGTGVLAGANVLTF. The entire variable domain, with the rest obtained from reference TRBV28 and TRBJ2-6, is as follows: DVKVTQSSRYLVKRTGEKVFLECVQDMDHENMFWYRQDPGLGLRLIYFSYDVKMKEKGDIPEGYSVSREKKERFSLILESASTNQTSMYLCASTGTGVLAGANVLTFGAGSRLTVL.

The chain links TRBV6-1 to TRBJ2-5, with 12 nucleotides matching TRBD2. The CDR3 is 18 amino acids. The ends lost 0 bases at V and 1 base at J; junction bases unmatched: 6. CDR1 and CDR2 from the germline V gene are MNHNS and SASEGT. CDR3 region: CASSEARLAGGTQETQYF. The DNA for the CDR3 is TGTGCCAGCAGTGAAGCGCGGCTAGCGGGGGGGACCCAAGAGACCCAGTACTTC.

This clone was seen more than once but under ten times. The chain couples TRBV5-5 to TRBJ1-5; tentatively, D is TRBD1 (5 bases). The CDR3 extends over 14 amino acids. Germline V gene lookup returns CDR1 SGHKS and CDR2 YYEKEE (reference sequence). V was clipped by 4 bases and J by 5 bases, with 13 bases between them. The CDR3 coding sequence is TGTGCCAGCAGCACAGGAGGGTTCTATCAGCCCCAGCATTTT. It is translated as CASSTGGFYQPQHF.

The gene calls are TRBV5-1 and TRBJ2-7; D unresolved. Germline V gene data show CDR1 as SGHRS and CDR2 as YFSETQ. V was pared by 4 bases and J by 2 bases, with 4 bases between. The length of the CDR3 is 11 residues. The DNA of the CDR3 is TGCGCCAGCAGCCCCACCTACGAGCAGTACTTC. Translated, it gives CASSPTYEQYF.

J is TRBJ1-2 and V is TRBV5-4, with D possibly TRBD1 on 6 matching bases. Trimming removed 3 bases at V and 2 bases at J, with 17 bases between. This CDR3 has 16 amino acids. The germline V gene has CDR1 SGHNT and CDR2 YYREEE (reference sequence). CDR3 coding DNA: TGTGCCAGCAGCTCCCTAGTTGGGCAGGGGAACTATGGCTACACCTTC. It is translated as CASSSLVGQGNYGYTF. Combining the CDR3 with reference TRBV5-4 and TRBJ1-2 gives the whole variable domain ETGVTQSPTHLIKTRGQQVTLRCSSQSGHNTVSWYQQALGQGPQFIFQYYREEENGRGNFPPRFSGLQFPNYSSELNVNALELDDSALYLCASSSLVGQGNYGYTFGSGTRLTVV.

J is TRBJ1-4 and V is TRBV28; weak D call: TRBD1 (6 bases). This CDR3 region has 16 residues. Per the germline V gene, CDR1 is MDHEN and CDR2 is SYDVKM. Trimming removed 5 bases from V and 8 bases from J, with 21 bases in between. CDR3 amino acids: CASSAGVRGLREKLFF. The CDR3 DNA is TGTGCCAGCAGTGCGGGGGTCAGGGGCTTACGGGAAAAACTGTTTTTT.

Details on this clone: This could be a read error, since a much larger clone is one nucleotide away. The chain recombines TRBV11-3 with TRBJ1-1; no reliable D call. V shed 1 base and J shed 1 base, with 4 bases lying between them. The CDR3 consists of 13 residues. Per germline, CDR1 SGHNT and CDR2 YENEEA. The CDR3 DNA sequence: TGTGCCAGCAGCTTAGGGGCGAACACTGAAGCTTTCTTT. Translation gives CASSLGANTEAFF.

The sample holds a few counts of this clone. DNA of the CDR3: TGTGCTAGTGGTTTCCCCGCCGGGGAGCTGTTTTTT. This codes for CASGFPAGELFF. The chain employs TRBV12-5 and TRBJ2-2, with unresolved D. This CDR3 has 12 amino acids. V lost 3 bases and J lost 6, with 5 bases in between. The germline V gene encodes CDR1 LGHNT and CDR2 FRNRAP. The whole variable domain, filled in from reference TRBV12-5 and TRBJ2-2, reads DARVTQTPRHKVTEMGQEVTMRCQPILGHNTVFWYRQTMMQGLELLAYFRNRAPLDDSGMPKDRFSAEMPDATLATLKIQPSEPRDSAVYFCASGFPAGELFFGEGSRLTVL.

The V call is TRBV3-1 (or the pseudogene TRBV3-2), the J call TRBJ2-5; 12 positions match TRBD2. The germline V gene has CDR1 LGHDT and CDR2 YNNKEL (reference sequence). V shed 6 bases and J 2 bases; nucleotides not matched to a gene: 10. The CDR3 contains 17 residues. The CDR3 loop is CASSKYRTSGGQETQYF. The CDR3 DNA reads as TGTGCCAGCAGTAAATATAGAACTAGCGGGGGGCAAGAGACCCAGTACTTC.

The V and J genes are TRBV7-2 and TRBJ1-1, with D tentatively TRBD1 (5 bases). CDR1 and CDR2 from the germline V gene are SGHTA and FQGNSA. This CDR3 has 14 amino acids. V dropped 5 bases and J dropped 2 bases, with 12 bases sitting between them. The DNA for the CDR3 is TGTGCCAGCAGCGTCACCAGGGCCAACACTGAAGCTTTCTTT. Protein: CASSVTRANTEAFF.

The CDR3 reads CASSSYPLRTGSGEKLFF. The CDR3 bases are TGTGCCAGCAGCTCTTACCCCTTACGCACAGGGAGTGGTGAAAAACTGTTTTTT. The V and J genes are TRBV7-2 and TRBJ1-4, with D possibly TRBD1 on 6 matching bases. The CDR3 sequence is 18 residues long. CDR1 SGHTA and CDR2 FQGNSA come from the germline V gene. Trimming stripped 4 bases from V and 7 bases from J, with 25 bases between.

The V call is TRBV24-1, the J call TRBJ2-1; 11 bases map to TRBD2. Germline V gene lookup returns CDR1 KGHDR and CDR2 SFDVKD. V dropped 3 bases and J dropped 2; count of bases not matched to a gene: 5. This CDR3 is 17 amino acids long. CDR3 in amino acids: CATSDTLLAGAYNEQFF. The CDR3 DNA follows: TGTGCCACCAGTGATACTCTACTAGCGGGGGCCTACAATGAGCAGTTCTTC.

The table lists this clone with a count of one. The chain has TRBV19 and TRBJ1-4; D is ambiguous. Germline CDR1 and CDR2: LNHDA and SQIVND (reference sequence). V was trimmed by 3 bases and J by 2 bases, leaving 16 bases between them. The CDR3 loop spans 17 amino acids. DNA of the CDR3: TGTGCCAGTAGTATCGACGGGGTGTTGAGGACTAATGAAAAACTGTTTTTT. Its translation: CASSIDGVLRTNEKLFF.

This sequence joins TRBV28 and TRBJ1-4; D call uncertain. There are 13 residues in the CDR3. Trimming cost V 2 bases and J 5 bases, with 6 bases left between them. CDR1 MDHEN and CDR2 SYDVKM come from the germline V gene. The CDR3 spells CASSLAGNEKLFF. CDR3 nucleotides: TGTGCCAGCAGTTTAGCCGGGAATGAAAAACTGTTTTTT.